A single sample gave rise to the 2 T cell receptor beta chains below, sequenced in a study of T cells in Graves' hyperthyroidism and ophthalmopathy. Template material for amplifying TCR beta CDR3 regions consisted of RNA transcripts. HTBI primers were employed in a first-round RT-PCR of the TCR CDR3. TCRdb called the multiplex PCR reads again in MiXCR, with one record for every CDR3 protein. The sample lists roughly 380,000 distinct CDR3 sequences; roughly 20% were seen once. Sequencing was done on a sample of blood. The receptors stem from a woman in her 40s with Graves' ophthalmopathy.

This clonotype came up many times. The chain links TRBV19 to TRBJ1-3, with 9 bases that match TRBD1. Germline V gene lookup returns CDR1 LNHDA and CDR2 SQIVND (reference sequence). CDR3 size: 14 residues. Trimming took 6 bases from V and 11 from J; bases not matched to a gene: 11. The CDR3 coding sequence is TGTGCCAGTAGGGGGACAGGGACAGCGCAGGCCATATATTTT. This codes for CASRGTGTAQAIYF.

This clonotype was counted ten times or more. CDR3 coding DNA: TGCGCCAGCAGCCTGGACGGGACCTTGAACACTGAAGCTTTCTTT. This gives the protein CASSLDGTLNTEAFF. V gene TRBV5-1 combines with J gene TRBJ1-1; tentative D call: TRBD1 (5 bases). This CDR3 has 15 residues. Trimming took off 4 bases at V and 0 bases at J, with 13 bases between the two ends. Germline V gives CDR1 SGHRS, CDR2 YFSETQ.